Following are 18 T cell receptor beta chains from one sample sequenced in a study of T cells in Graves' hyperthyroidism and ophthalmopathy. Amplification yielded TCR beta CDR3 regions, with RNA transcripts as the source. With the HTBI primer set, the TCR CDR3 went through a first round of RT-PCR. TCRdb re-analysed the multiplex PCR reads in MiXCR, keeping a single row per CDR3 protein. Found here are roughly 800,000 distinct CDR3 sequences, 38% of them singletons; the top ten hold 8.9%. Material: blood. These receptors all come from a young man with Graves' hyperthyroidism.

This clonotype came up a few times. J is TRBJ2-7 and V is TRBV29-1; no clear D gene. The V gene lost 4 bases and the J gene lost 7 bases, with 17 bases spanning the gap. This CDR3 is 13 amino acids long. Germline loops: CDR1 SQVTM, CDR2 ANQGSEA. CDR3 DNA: TGCAGCGTTGTTTCGACCGCGCTGGGGGAGCAGTACTTC. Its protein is CSVVSTALGEQYF.

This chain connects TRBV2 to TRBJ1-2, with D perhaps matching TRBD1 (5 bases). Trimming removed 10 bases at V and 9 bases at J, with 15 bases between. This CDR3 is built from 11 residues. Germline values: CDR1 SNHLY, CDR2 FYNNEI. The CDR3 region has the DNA TGTGCCATCGACAGCGCGGCGAGCTACACCTTC. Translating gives CAIDSAASYTF.

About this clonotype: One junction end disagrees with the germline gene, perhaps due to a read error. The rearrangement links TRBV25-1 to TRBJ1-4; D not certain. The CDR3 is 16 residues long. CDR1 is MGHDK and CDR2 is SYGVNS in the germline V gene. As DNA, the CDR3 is TGTGCCAGCAGCCCCGACCGGACGGTCAGGAGGGAAAAACTGCTTTTT. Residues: CASSPDRTVRREKLLF.

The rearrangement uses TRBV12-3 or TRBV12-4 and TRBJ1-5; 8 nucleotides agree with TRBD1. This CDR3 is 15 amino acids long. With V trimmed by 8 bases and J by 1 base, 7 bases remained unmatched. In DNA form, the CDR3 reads TGTGCCAGCTCACCGGGACAGGAAAGCAATCAGCCCCAGCATTTT. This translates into CASSPGQESNQPQHF.

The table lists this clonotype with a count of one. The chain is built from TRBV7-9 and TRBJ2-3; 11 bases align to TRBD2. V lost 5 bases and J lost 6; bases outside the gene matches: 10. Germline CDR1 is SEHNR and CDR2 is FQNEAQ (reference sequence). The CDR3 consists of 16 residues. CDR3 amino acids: CASSTRLAGPRDTQYF. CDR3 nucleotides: TGTGCCAGCAGCACGAGACTAGCGGGGCCCCGGGATACGCAGTATTTT.

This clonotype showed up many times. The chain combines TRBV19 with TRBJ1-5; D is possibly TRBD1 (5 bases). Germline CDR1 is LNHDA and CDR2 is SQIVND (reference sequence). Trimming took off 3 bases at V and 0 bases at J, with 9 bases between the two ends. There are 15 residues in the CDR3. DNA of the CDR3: TGTGCCAGTAGTATTTCAGGGAATAGCAATCAGCCCCAGCATTTT. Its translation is CASSISGNSNQPQHF.

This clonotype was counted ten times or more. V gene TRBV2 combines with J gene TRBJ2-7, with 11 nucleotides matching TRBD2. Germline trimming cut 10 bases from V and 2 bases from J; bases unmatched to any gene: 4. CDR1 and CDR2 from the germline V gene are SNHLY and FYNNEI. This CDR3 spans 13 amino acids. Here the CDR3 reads CANELAGAYEQYF. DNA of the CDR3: TGTGCCAACGAACTAGCGGGGGCCTACGAGCAGTACTTC.

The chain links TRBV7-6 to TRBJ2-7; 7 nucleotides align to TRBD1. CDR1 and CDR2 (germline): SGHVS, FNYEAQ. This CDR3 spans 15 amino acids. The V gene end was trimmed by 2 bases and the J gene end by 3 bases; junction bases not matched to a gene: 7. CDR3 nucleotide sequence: TGTGCCAGCAGCTTAAGGACAGGAGAAGTCTACGAGCAGTACTTC. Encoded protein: CASSLRTGEVYEQYF.

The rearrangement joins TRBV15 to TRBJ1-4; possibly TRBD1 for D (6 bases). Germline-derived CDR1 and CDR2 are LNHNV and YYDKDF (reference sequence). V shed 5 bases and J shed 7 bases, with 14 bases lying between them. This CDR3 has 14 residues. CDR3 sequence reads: CATSSRGGREKLFF. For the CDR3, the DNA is TGTGCCACCAGCTCCCGGGGGGGCCGTGAAAAACTGTTTTTT.

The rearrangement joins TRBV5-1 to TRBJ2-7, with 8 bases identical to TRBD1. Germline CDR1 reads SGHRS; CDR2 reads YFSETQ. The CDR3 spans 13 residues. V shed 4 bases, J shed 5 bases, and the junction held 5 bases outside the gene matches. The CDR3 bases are TGCGCCAGCAGCGTGGACAGGGTGGACGAGCAGTACTTC. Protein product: CASSVDRVDEQYF.

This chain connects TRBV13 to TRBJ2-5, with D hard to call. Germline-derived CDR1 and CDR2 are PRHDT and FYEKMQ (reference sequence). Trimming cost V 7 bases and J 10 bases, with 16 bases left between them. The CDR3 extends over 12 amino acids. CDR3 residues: CASTCPTSDQYF. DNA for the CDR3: TGTGCCAGCACCTGCCCCACTTCGGACCAGTACTTC.

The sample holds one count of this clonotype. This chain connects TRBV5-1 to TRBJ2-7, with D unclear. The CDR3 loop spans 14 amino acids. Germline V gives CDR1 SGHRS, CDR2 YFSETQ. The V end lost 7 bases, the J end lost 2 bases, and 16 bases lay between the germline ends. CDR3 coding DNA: TGCGCCAGCGCGGATTCGGGCAATCCCTACGAGCAGTACTTC. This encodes CASADSGNPYEQYF.

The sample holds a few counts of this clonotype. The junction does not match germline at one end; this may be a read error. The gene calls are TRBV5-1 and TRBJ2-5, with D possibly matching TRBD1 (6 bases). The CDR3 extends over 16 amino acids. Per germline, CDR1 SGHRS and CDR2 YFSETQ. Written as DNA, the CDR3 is TGTGCCAGCAGCCCAAACCCCGGGACAAACAAAGAGACCCAGTACTTC. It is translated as CASSPNPGTNKETQYF.

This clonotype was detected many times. The CDR3 DNA sequence: TGTGCCAGCAGTGAAGAGGAGAATAGCAATCAGCCCCAGCATTTT. It translates to CASSEEENSNQPQHF. V gene TRBV2 combines with J gene TRBJ1-5; D gene ambiguous. The ends were cut back, 1 base at V and 0 bases at J, with 7 bases in the middle. The germline V gene encodes CDR1 SNHLY and CDR2 FYNNEI. This CDR3 spans 15 amino acids.

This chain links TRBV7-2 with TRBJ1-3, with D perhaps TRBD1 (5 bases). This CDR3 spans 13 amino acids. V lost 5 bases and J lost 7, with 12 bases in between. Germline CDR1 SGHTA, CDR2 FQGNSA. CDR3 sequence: CASSGQGVNTIYF. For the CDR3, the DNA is TGTGCCAGCAGCGGCCAGGGAGTGAACACCATATATTTT.

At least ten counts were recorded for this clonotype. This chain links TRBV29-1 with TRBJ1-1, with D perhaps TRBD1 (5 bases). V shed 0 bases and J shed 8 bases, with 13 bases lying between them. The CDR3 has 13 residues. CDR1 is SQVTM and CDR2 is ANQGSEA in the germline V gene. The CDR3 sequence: CSVEDLGTEEAFF. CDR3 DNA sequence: TGCAGCGTTGAAGATTTAGGGACTGAAGAAGCTTTCTTT. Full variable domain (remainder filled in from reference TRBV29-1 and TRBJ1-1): SAVISQKPSRDICQRGTSLTIQCQVDSQVTMMFWYRQQPGQSLTLIATANQGSEATYESGFVIDKFPISRPNLTFSTLTVSNMSPEDSSIYLCSVEDLGTEEAFFGQGTRLTVV.

In DNA, the CDR3 is TGCAGCATAGGCAACGATTACGGAAACACTGAAGCTTTCTTT. Translating it yields CSIGNDYGNTEAFF. The rearrangement joins TRBV29-1 to TRBJ1-1; D gene unclear. The V gene's germline CDR1 is SQVTM and CDR2 ANQGSEA. Trimming stripped 8 bases from V and 2 bases from J, with 18 bases between. The CDR3 covers 14 residues.

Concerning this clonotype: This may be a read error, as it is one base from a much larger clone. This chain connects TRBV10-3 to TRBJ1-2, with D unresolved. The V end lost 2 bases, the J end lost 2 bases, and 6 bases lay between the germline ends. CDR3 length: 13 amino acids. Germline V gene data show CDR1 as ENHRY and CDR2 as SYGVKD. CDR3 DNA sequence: TGTGCCATCAGTGAGACAGAAAACTATGGCTACACCTTC. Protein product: CAISETENYGYTF.